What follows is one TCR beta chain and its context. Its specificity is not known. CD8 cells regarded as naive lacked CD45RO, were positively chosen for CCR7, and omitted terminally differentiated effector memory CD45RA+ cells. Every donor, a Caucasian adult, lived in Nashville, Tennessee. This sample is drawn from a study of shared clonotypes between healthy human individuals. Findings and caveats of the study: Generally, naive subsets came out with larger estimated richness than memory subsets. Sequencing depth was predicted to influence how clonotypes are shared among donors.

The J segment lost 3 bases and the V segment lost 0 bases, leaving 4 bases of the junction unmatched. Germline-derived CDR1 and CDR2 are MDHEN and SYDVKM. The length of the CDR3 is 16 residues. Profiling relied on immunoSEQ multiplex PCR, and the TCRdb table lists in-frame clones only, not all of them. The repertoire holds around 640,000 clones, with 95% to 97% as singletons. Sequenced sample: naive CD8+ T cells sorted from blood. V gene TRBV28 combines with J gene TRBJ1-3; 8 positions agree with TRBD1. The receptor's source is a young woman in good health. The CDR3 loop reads CASSLWTGEGGNTIYF. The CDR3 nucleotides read TGTGCCAGCAGTTTATGGACAGGGGAAGGTGGAAACACCATATATTTT.